A selection of T cell receptor beta chains follows, all from one sample in a study of cytotoxic CD8 clonotypes in ibrutinib-treated CLL. Measured with immunoSEQ multiplex PCR; TCRdb has only the in-frame clones, and not every one. The sample lists about 130,000 clones; approximately 81% were seen once. The sequencing here drew on PBMCs, taken after 12 months of ibrutinib treatment. The source of these receptors is a human donor with chronic lymphocytic leukemia. The CDR3 runs from the conserved cysteine through the conserved F or W. Fields, in order: J gene, D gene, clone size, V gene, CDR3 protein, CDR3 DNA. D genes are given only for firm matches. Not all rows give a size; the values are once, few, many and, for expanded clones, a class.

>TRBJ1-2|NA|NA|TRBV10-3
CAIRSFRDGSYGYTF
TGTGCCATCAGATCATTCCGGGACGGAAGCTATGGCTACACCTTC
>TRBJ2-3|TRBD1|NA|TRBV10-1
CASGQGSTDTQYF
TGCGCCAGCGGACAGGGAAGCACAGATACGCAGTATTTT
>TRBJ2-1|NA|NA|TRBV29-1
CSVDAGNSYNEQFF
TGCAGCGTTGATGCCGGGAACTCCTACAATGAGCAGTTCTTC
>TRBJ2-7|NA|NA|TRBV7-6
CASSNTGTYEQYF
TGTGCCAGCAGCAATACAGGCACCTACGAGCAGTACTTC
>TRBJ2-5|TRBD2|NA|TRBV10-3
CAISELGLVREETQYF
TGTGCCATCAGTGAGTTGGGACTAGTCAGGGAGGAGACCCAGTACTTC
>TRBJ2-4|TRBD1|NA|TRBV7-8
CASSNLRGQKDIQYF
TGTGCCAGCAGCAACCTCAGGGGGCAAAAGGACATTCAGTACTTC
>TRBJ1-4|TRBD1|NA|TRBV18
CASSPPGQGREKLFF
TGTGCCAGCTCACCACCGGGACAGGGGCGAGAAAAACTGTTTTTT
>TRBJ1-4|NA|few|TRBV7-9
CASSLRDEKLFF
TGTGCCAGCAGCTTAAGGGATGAAAAACTGTTTTTT
>TRBJ2-7|TRBD2|NA|TRBV6-5
CASSRLAEGGEQYF
TGTGCCAGCAGCCGGCTAGCGGAGGGCGGCGAGCAGTACTTC
>TRBJ2-7|TRBD2|NA|TRBV5-6
CASRTSGRFNEQYF
TGTGCCAGCAGGACTAGCGGGAGATTCAACGAGCAGTACTTC